These T cell receptor beta chains were read from a single sample in a study of T cells in tumors after PD-1 blockade. TCRdb keeps only in-frame clones here, not all; method: immunoSEQ multiplex PCR. The sample lists 4,500 to 5,000 clones; about 63% were seen once. The source material was tumor tissue, sampled after anti-PD-1 treatment. These receptors came from a human donor with basal cell carcinoma. Both conserved end residues are part of each CDR3. A D gene is named only where the DNA matches it firmly. Clone size is not always given. Where it is, it says once, few, many or a class for expanded clones.

>TRBD2|TRBJ2-7|NA|TRBV28
CASKERETAYEQYF
>TRBD1|TRBJ2-2|few|TRBV6-5
CASRSGTDGTGELFF
>NA|TRBJ1-2|NA|TRBV7-2
CASSLESPGYGYTF
>NA|TRBJ1-1|medium-sized|TRBV7-9
CASSSVGGTEAFF
>TRBD2|TRBJ2-7|NA|TRBV6-2/TRBV6-3
CASSYSGLAGAEQYF
>TRBD1|TRBJ2-7|few|TRBV29-1
CSVVLRDRGYEQYF
>NA|TRBJ2-5|NA|TRBV6-2/TRBV6-3
CASSLDFPETQYF
>NA|TRBJ1-1|few|TRBV7-3
CASSLSGMNTEAFF
>TRBD1|TRBJ1-1|NA|TRBV5-6
CASSLRDRGWTEAFF
>NA|TRBJ1-5|NA|TRBV5-8
CASSLRTGNQPQHF
>TRBD2|TRBJ2-1|few|TRBV6-2/TRBV6-3
CASSRGLGGEQFF
>NA|TRBJ1-2|NA|TRBV15
CATSANRGNNYGYTF
>NA|TRBJ2-5|NA|TRBV5-4
CASSLGVPSREETQYF
>NA|TRBJ2-7|NA|TRBV13
CASSLVGGVEQYF
>NA|TRBJ1-1|NA|TRBV3-1/TRBV3-2
CASSTSGAMNTEAFF
>NA|TRBJ2-7|NA|TRBV21-1
CASSRMLRDTKGLSGKSYYEQYF
>TRBD1|TRBJ1-5|NA|TRBV19
CASKGGTGGPYQPQHF
>NA|TRBJ2-3|NA|TRBV4-1
CASSQDRNTDTQYF
>NA|TRBJ1-2|NA|TRBV5-1
CASSLATGDYRAYGYTF
>TRBD2|TRBJ2-2|few|TRBV9
CASSVGSSGSYGELFF
>TRBD1|TRBJ2-7|once|TRBV27
CASRRTDRGLYEQYF
>NA|TRBJ1-4|NA|TRBV6-1
CASSEVQGVANEKLFF
>TRBD1|TRBJ1-2|NA|TRBV24-1
CATSDGRTGNYGYTF
>NA|TRBJ2-1|large|TRBV5-6
CASSFEAGSYNEQFF
>NA|TRBJ2-7|NA|TRBV28
CASSVPRELNPVEQYF
>TRBD2|TRBJ2-1|NA|TRBV4-2
CASSQAERTSSYNEQFF
>NA|TRBJ1-5|few|TRBV28
CASTRWSNQPQHF
>TRBD1|TRBJ2-5|NA|TRBV7-9
CASSPTTGQGETQYF